This passage covers 8 T cell receptor beta chains from one sample sequenced in a study of T cells in Graves' hyperthyroidism and ophthalmopathy. TCR beta CDR3 regions were amplified from RNA. The study used the HTBI primer set for a first-round RT-PCR of the TCR CDR3. TCRdb re-called the multiplex PCR reads with MiXCR, one entry per CDR3 protein. This sample carries 400,000 to 600,000 distinct CDR3 sequences, roughly 15% of them seen once, and the ten largest clones take around 32%. The sequenced sample was blood. The receptor set was obtained from a woman younger than 45 with Graves' ophthalmopathy.

This chain connects TRBV24-1 to TRBJ2-5, with unresolved D. V was trimmed by 4 bases and J by 2 bases, leaving 13 bases between them. The germline gives CDR1 KGHDR, CDR2 SFDVKD. The CDR3 sequence is 15 residues long. The CDR3, as DNA: TGTGCCACCAGTGACCCCGGACGGAATCAAGAGACCCAGTACTTC. Amino acid sequence: CATSDPGRNQETQYF.

This clonotype was observed many times. The chain combines TRBV27 with TRBJ2-1; 13 nucleotides agree with TRBD2. This CDR3 spans 19 amino acids. Per germline, CDR1 MNHEY and CDR2 SMNVEV (reference sequence). Losses at the gene ends were 6 bases for V and 6 bases for J; bases not matched to a gene: 17. The CDR3 nucleotides are TGTGCCAGCAGCCTACCCGGGACTAGCGGGGAGGGACGGGGCAATGAGCAGTTCTTC. Its translation is CASSLPGTSGEGRGNEQFF.

This clonotype showed up many times. The rearrangement uses TRBV7-6 and TRBJ2-3, with 11 nucleotides matching TRBD2. The germline V gene has CDR1 SGHVS and CDR2 FNYEAQ. This CDR3 is 16 amino acids long. J lost 4 bases, V lost 2 bases, and 5 bases had no gene match. CDR3 coding DNA: TGTGCCAGCAGCTTAAATAGCGGGAGGGCCTCAGATACGCAGTATTTT. This sequence encodes CASSLNSGRASDTQYF. Full variable domain (outside the CDR3, taken from reference TRBV7-6 and TRBJ2-3): GAGVSQSPRYKVTKRGQDVALRCDPISGHVSLYWYRQALGQGPEFLTYFNYEAQQDKSGLPNDRFSAERPEGSISTLTIQRTEQRDSAMYRCASSLNSGRASDTQYFGPGTRLTVL.

This clonotype occurred a few times. This sequence joins TRBV19 and TRBJ1-5; D is undetermined. In germline, CDR1 is LNHDA, CDR2 SQIVND (reference sequence). Trimming cost V 3 bases and J 6 bases, with 6 bases left between them. The CDR3 is 12 amino acids. DNA for the CDR3: TGTGCCAGTAGTATCCCTCGTCAGCCCCAGCATTTT. Amino acid sequence: CASSIPRQPQHF.

A word on this clonotype: With a much larger clone just one base away, this may be a read error. This sequence joins TRBV6-2 or TRBV6-3 and TRBJ2-5, with a weak D call TRBD1 (5 bases). The V end lost 7 bases, the J end lost 2 bases, and 20 bases lay between the germline ends. CDR3 length equals 16 residues. Germline CDR1 reads MNHEY; CDR2 reads SVGEGT. The CDR3 DNA reads as TGTGCCAGCACCAAAGGGCAGGGTGGTGCTCAAGAGACCCAGTACTTC. Its protein product is CASTKGQGGAQETQYF.

Many counts were recorded for this clonotype. The chain has TRBV12-3 or TRBV12-4 and TRBJ1-1; D call uncertain. The CDR3 spans 13 residues. V lost 4 bases to trimming and J lost 5 bases, with 11 bases between them. CDR3 region: CASSWARQTEAFF. The CDR3 DNA sequence: TGTGCCAGCAGTTGGGCCCGGCAGACTGAAGCTTTCTTT.

This clonotype was observed many times. The rearrangement links TRBV5-6 to TRBJ2-1; D may match TRBD1 or TRBD2 (6 bases each). The CDR3 is made up of 19 amino acids. The ends were cut back, 1 base at V and 3 bases at J, with 23 bases in the middle. Germline loops: CDR1 SGHDT, CDR2 YYEEEE. In DNA, the CDR3 is TGTGCCAGCAGCTTGCGCATGGGGGGCGCGTTACTTAGCTACAATGAGCAGTTCTTC. Translated, it gives CASSLRMGGALLSYNEQFF.

This clonotype was observed many times. The gene calls are TRBV27 and TRBJ2-7, with 8 bases lining up with TRBD1. The J segment lost 3 bases and the V segment lost 5 bases, leaving 6 bases of the junction unmatched. Looked up from germline, CDR1 is MNHEY and CDR2 is SMNVEV (reference sequence). The CDR3 loop spans 14 amino acids. CDR3 in DNA: TGTGCCAGCAGTCATGGGACAGGTAACTACGAGCAGTACTTC. Amino acids: CASSHGTGNYEQYF.